Below are 29 T cell receptor beta chains sequenced from a single sample in a study of blood T cells in healthy people across ages. With a J-beta primer mix and a sample-barcoded 5' primer, a second PCR ran roughly 6 to 11 cycles. One entry per CDR3 protein, called by TCRdb with MiXCR from the 5' RACE reads. The sample carries around 790,000 distinct CDR3 sequences, under 45% recorded once. Sequencing was carried out using blood. These TCRs come from a man between 60 and 75 years old in good health.

The chain links TRBV7-2 to TRBJ1-2, with D uncertain. The V gene lost 1 base and the J gene lost 8 bases, with 5 bases spanning the gap. This CDR3 has 11 amino acids. CDR1 is SGHTA and CDR2 is FQGNSA in the germline V gene. CDR3 sequence reads: CASSLDVGYTF. The CDR3 nucleotides read TGTGCCAGCAGCTTAGACGTCGGCTACACCTTC.

There are a few counts of this clonotype. The J gene is TRBJ2-3, the V gene TRBV5-1; 12 bases are a match to TRBD2. The CDR3 sequence is 17 residues long. CDR1 and CDR2 (germline): SGHRS, YFSETQ. The junction had 5 bases not matched to a gene; V was cut back by 0 bases and J by 3 bases. This CDR3 is CASSLDPSGGATDTQYF. The CDR3 DNA reads as TGCGCCAGCAGCTTGGACCCTAGCGGGGGGGCAACAGATACGCAGTATTTT. Full variable domain (rest looked up from reference TRBV5-1 and TRBJ2-3): KAGVTQTPRYLIKTRGQQVTLSCSPISGHRSVSWYQQTPGQGLQFLFEYFSETQRNKGNFPGRFSGRQFSNSRSEMNVSTLELGDSALYLCASSLDPSGGATDTQYFGPGTRLTVL.

The chain couples TRBV6-2 or TRBV6-3 to TRBJ1-6; D uncertain. The length of the CDR3 is 14 residues. V lost 5 bases to trimming and J lost 8 bases, with 13 bases between them. The germline V gene encodes CDR1 MNHEY and CDR2 SVGEGT. DNA for the CDR3: TGTGCCAGCAGTGAACTAGAGTGGGATTCACCCCTCCACTTT. The encoded protein is CASSELEWDSPLHF.

The genes are TRBV15 and TRBJ2-1, with a tentative D call TRBD2 (5 bases). Per germline, CDR1 LNHNV and CDR2 YYDKDF (reference sequence). Deletions cut 1 base from V and 7 bases from J, with 14 bases between. The CDR3 extends over 15 amino acids. The CDR3 loop reads CATSRVSVLLNEQFF. Here the CDR3 DNA reads TGTGCCACCAGCAGAGTTAGCGTTCTATTGAATGAGCAGTTCTTC.

This clonotype was observed at least ten times. The rearrangement joins TRBV28 to TRBJ1-1; D not resolved. The germline gives CDR1 MDHEN, CDR2 SYDVKM. The CDR3 loop spans 12 amino acids. Between the trimmed V and J ends, which lost 6 bases and 2 bases, there was a span of 7 bases. In DNA form, the CDR3 reads TGTGCCAGCAGAAGGGCAAACACTGAAGCTTTCTTT. Its translation is CASRRANTEAFF.

About this clonotype: A much larger clonotype is one base distant, so this may be a read error. The chain joins TRBV25-1 to TRBJ2-5; D might be TRBD2 (5 bases). V was trimmed by 2 bases and J by 11 bases, leaving 9 bases between them. Germline V CDR1 and CDR2: MGHDK, SYGVNS. The CDR3 covers 11 residues. CDR3 nucleotide sequence: TGTGCCAGCAGTGAACCTGGCGGGCAGTACTTC. It specifies CASSEPGGQYF.

The chain carries TRBV7-9 and TRBJ1-2, with D unclear. Trimming removed 4 bases at V and 4 bases at J, with 16 bases between. The germline gives CDR1 SEHNR, CDR2 FQNEAQ (reference sequence). This CDR3 region has 15 residues. For the CDR3, the DNA is TGTGCCAGCAGCTCAGACTCCGGTCGGAGCTATGGCTACACCTTC. It encodes CASSSDSGRSYGYTF.

Remarks on this clonotype: A read error is possible here, since a much larger clone lies one base away. This chain links TRBV5-1 with TRBJ1-6; no definite D call. Germline values: CDR1 SGHRS, CDR2 YFSETQ. CDR3 length: 15 amino acids. This CDR3 reads CARSLGGLADSPLHF. The CDR3 bases are TGCGCCCGCAGCTTAGGCGGACTAGCTGATTCACCCCTCCACTTT.

As to this clonotype: At one boundary the junction diverges from the germline segment, which might be a read error. The chain joins TRBV29-1 to TRBJ1-1, with D possibly being TRBD1 (6 bases). The CDR3 runs 14 residues. The V gene's germline CDR1 is SQVTM and CDR2 ANQGSEA. CDR3 protein: CSVEQRRGDTEVFF. CDR3 coding DNA: TGCAGCGTTGAACAGAGGAGAGGGGACACTGAAGTTTTCTTT.

This clonotype occurred a few times. The rearrangement uses TRBV13 and TRBJ2-1; 8 nucleotides match TRBD2. Germline V gene data show CDR1 as PRHDT and CDR2 as FYEKMQ (reference sequence). V shed 4 bases, J shed 10 bases, and the junction held 3 bases outside the gene matches. The CDR3 is made up of 12 amino acids. CDR3 sequence: CASSSTSGEQFF. The CDR3 nucleotides are TGTGCCAGCAGCTCCACTAGCGGCGAGCAGTTCTTC.

J is TRBJ2-7 and V is TRBV7-2, with D perhaps TRBD1 (6 bases). The germline V and J ends were trimmed by 4 bases and 3 bases, with 10 bases remaining between them. Germline lookup yields CDR1 SGHTA and CDR2 FQGNSA. This CDR3 has 13 residues. CDR3 residues: CASSSTGFYEQYF. The CDR3 DNA sequence: TGTGCCAGCAGCTCAACAGGGTTCTACGAGCAGTACTTC. Drawing the rest from reference TRBV7-2 and TRBJ2-7, the complete variable domain is GAGVSQSPSNKVTEKGKDVELRCDPISGHTALYWYRQSLGQGLEFLIYFQGNSAPDKSGLPSDRFSAERTGGSVSTLTIQRTQQEDSAVYLCASSSTGFYEQYFGPGTRLTVT.

The rearrangement joins TRBV25-1 to TRBJ1-3; D is possibly TRBD1 (5 bases). Germline lookup yields CDR1 MGHDK and CDR2 SYGVNS. V lost 2 bases and J lost 0, with 8 bases in between. This CDR3 region has 15 residues. DNA for the CDR3: TGTGCCAGCAGTGAACAGGGATCCTCTGGAAACACCATATATTTT. Residues: CASSEQGSSGNTIYF. Full variable domain (rest looked up from reference TRBV25-1 and TRBJ1-3): EADIYQTPRYLVIGTGKKITLECSQTMGHDKMYWYQQDPGMELHLIHYSYGVNSTEKGDLSSESTVSRIRTEHFPLTLESARPSHTSQYLCASSEQGSSGNTIYFGEGSWLTVV.

This clonotype was found a few times. The rearrangement uses TRBV5-5 and TRBJ2-3, with D hard to call. This CDR3 has 15 residues. Per the germline V gene, CDR1 is SGHKS and CDR2 is YYEKEE (reference sequence). Trimming took off 4 bases at V and 0 bases at J, with 12 bases between the two ends. CDR3 bases: TGTGCCAGCAGCGGCCCTGGGATAAGCACAGATACGCAGTATTTT. This sequence encodes CASSGPGISTDTQYF.

The chain employs TRBV4-2 and TRBJ2-1; D possibly corresponds to TRBD2 (6 bases). The CDR3 has 15 residues. The germline V gene encodes CDR1 LGHNA and CDR2 YNFKEQ. Trimming took 0 bases from V and 8 from J, leaving 14 bases between them. In nucleotides, the CDR3 is TGTGCCAGCAGCCAAGAAGTGGTAGGGGAGGATGAGCAGTTCTTC. It encodes CASSQEVVGEDEQFF.

V is TRBV7-2 and J is TRBJ2-5; 11 bases align to TRBD2. The CDR3 covers 15 residues. V shed 4 bases, J shed 11 bases, and the junction held 12 bases outside the gene matches. CDR1 is SGHTA and CDR2 is FQGNSA in the germline V gene. CDR3 amino acids: CASSSHGLAGVEQYF. In DNA, the CDR3 is TGTGCCAGCAGCTCGCACGGACTAGCGGGTGTAGAGCAGTACTTC.

The chain uses TRBV20-1 and TRBJ2-4; 8 bases are shared with TRBD1. The DNA end is a closer match to TRBJ2-7, so the J assignment may be wrong. The germline CDR1 and CDR2 sequences are DFQATT and SNEGSKA (reference sequence). The CDR3 sequence is 14 residues long. The CDR3 nucleotides read TGCAGTGCCAAAGGACAGGGAACGACCTACGAGCAGTACTTC. Amino acids: CSAKGQGTTYEQYF.

The genes are TRBV5-6 and TRBJ2-7, with D possibly TRBD2 on 5 matching bases. The CDR3 is 16 residues long. Trimming left V 0 bases short and J 4 bases short, with 17 bases between. The germline gives CDR1 SGHDT, CDR2 YYEEEE. CDR3 sequence reads: CASSLVSKRRDYEQYF. DNA for the CDR3: TGTGCCAGCAGCTTGGTGTCTAAGCGGCGAGATTACGAGCAGTACTTC.

Details on this clonotype: A much larger clone differs by one base, so this may be a read error. This chain links TRBV5-5 with TRBJ2-7; maybe TRBD1 (8 bases). Per germline, CDR1 SGHKS and CDR2 YYEKEE (reference sequence). The CDR3 is 15 residues long. The CDR3 spells CTSSLGGTGGYEQYF. The CDR3, as DNA: TGTACCAGCAGCTTGGGAGGGACAGGAGGCTACGAGCAGTACTTC.

The chain combines TRBV20-1 with TRBJ2-1, with a possible D match to TRBD2 (5 bases). The CDR3 is 13 residues long. From germline, CDR1 is DFQATT and CDR2 SNEGSKA (reference sequence). V shed 6 bases and J shed 0 bases, with 9 bases lying between them. Here the CDR3 reads CSAQRSSYNEQFF. CDR3 in DNA: TGCAGTGCCCAGCGGAGCTCCTACAATGAGCAGTTCTTC.

On this clonotype: Because it lacks the conserved phenylalanine or tryptophan at the end, this CDR3 is likely a read error. The CDR3 DNA is TGCGCCAGCAGCTTGGCCCTGACAGGGAGCACAGATACGCAGTATGTT. Residues: CASSLALTGSTDTQYV. The chain recombines TRBV5-1 with TRBJ2-3, with 7 bases aligning to TRBD1. The V and J ends lost 0 bases and 0 bases, in that order; junction bases with no gene match: 4. There are 16 residues in the CDR3. The germline V gene has CDR1 SGHRS and CDR2 YFSETQ.

The chain uses TRBV18 and TRBJ1-5; D uncertain. Germline values: CDR1 KGHSH, CDR2 LQKENI. The CDR3 runs 15 residues. V was clipped by 3 bases and J by 5 bases, with 14 bases between them. The CDR3 DNA reads as TGTGCCAGCTCACCCTACGGAGATAAGGATCAGCCCCAGCATTTT. Amino acid sequence: CASSPYGDKDQPQHF.

This chain uses TRBV21-1 with TRBJ2-3; the table calls TRBD1, which could not be checked here. TRBV21-1 is a pseudogene segment. The CDR3 is 16 amino acids. Here the CDR3 DNA reads TGTGCCAGCAGCGTACAACAGGGGGCTGGCACAGATACGCAGTATTTT. It is translated as CASSVQQGAGTDTQYF.

This clonotype appeared a few times. This chain links TRBV12-3 or TRBV12-4 with TRBJ2-7; no clear D gene. The CDR3 runs 13 residues. The V gene lost 5 bases and the J gene lost 4 bases, with 12 bases spanning the gap. The CDR3 region is CASSVFEVYEQYF. The DNA for the CDR3 is TGTGCCAGCAGTGTATTCGAGGTATACGAGCAGTACTTC.

This clonotype has a handful of counts. This chain uses TRBV20-1 with TRBJ1-2, with no clear D. V gave up 2 bases and J gave up 7 bases, with 11 bases separating them. The CDR3 is made up of 12 amino acids. Germline V gene sequence: CDR1 DFQATT, CDR2 SNEGSKA (reference sequence). The CDR3 region has the DNA TGCAGTGCTAGACAGCAGGAGGCTGGCTACACCTTC. Amino acids: CSARQQEAGYTF.

Only one count was recorded for this clonotype. J is TRBJ2-7 and V is TRBV18, with D unclear. Trimming took off 0 bases at V and 3 bases at J, with 15 bases between the two ends. In germline, CDR1 is KGHSH, CDR2 LQKENI. The CDR3 is 16 amino acids. The CDR3, as DNA: TGTGCCAGCTCACCACCTTCGAATTCCGGATACTACGAGCAGTACTTC. Translated: CASSPPSNSGYYEQYF.

This sequence joins TRBV5-1 and TRBJ2-7; TRBD1 matches at 9 bases. The ends lost 4 bases at V and 3 bases at J; junction bases unmatched: 5. From germline, CDR1 is SGHRS and CDR2 YFSETQ. CDR3 length equals 14 residues. The CDR3 DNA is TGCGCCAGCAGCCAATTGACAGGGGGCTACGAGCAGTACTTC. Translated, it gives CASSQLTGGYEQYF.

In this sample, this clonotype turned up a few times. The chain links TRBV2 to TRBJ1-1; 9 positions agree with TRBD1. The ends lost 10 bases at V and 3 bases at J; junction bases unmatched: 9. The CDR3 is made up of 14 amino acids. Germline V gives CDR1 SNHLY, CDR2 FYNNEI. The CDR3 bases are TGTGCCACAACAGGGGGCATCAGGGACACTGAAGCTTTCTTT. Amino acids: CATTGGIRDTEAFF.

The chain employs TRBV5-6 and TRBJ2-7; 7 bases are shared with TRBD1. Germline CDR1 and CDR2: SGHDT and YYEEEE. CDR3 length equals 14 residues. Unmatched junction bases numbered 6, after V lost 4 bases and J lost 2 bases. The CDR3 DNA reads as TGTGCCAGCAGCGATCAAGGGGGCGCCTACGAGCAGTACTTC. Protein sequence: CASSDQGGAYEQYF.

The V call is TRBV7-6, the J call TRBJ2-7; D possibly uses TRBD1 or TRBD2 (5 bases each). Trimming removed 5 bases at V and 0 bases at J, with 14 bases between. Germline CDR1 SGHVS, CDR2 FNYEAQ. The CDR3 length is 15 residues. The CDR3 protein is CASSRGRTSSYEQYF. Written as DNA, the CDR3 is TGTGCCAGCAGCAGGGGACGGACAAGCTCCTACGAGCAGTACTTC.